What follows are 8 T cell receptor beta chains derived from one specimen sequenced in a study of early T cells in non-severe SARS-CoV-2 infection. TCRdb re-called the 5' RACE reads through MiXCR, storing one row per CDR3 protein. This repertoire shows about 64,000 distinct CDR3 sequences, roughly 18% found once; its top ten account for about 8.8%. The sequencing used whole blood, collected at baseline. These receptor sequences come from an adult who was a healthcare worker with PCR-confirmed SARS-CoV-2 infection or an uninfected control (not recorded which).

This clonotype was counted between two and nine times. The chain has TRBV10-2 and TRBJ2-7, with 7 bases lining up with TRBD1. J lost 6 bases, V lost 6 bases, and 8 bases had no gene match. Germline loops: CDR1 WSHSY, CDR2 SAAADI. This CDR3 spans 13 amino acids. The CDR3 region is CASRQGQPGEQYF. CDR3 DNA sequence: TGCGCCAGCAGGCAGGGACAGCCTGGCGAGCAGTACTTC.

This clonotype appeared many times. V and J are TRBV28 and TRBJ2-7; unclear D gene. The V gene's germline CDR1 is MDHEN and CDR2 SYDVKM. The CDR3 consists of 13 residues. With 2 bases removed from V and 7 bases from J, the gap between germline ends came to 12 bases. The CDR3 nucleotides read TGTGCCAGCAGTTTAGGGTTTATCCGTGAGCAGTACTTC. Its translation is CASSLGFIREQYF.

This clonotype was detected a few times. CDR3 sequence reads: CASSVDGVQETQYF. CDR3 coding DNA: TGTGCCAGCAGCGTAGATGGAGTCCAAGAGACCCAGTACTTC. The rearrangement links TRBV9 to TRBJ2-5; D not resolved. V was trimmed by 0 bases and J by 1 base, leaving 7 bases between them. The CDR3 consists of 14 residues. Germline CDR1 and CDR2: SGDLS and YYNGEE.

The CDR3, as DNA: TGTGCCAGCAGCTTAGGGGGGACAGACCGGCAGCATTTT. Translating gives CASSLGGTDRQHF. This sequence joins TRBV7-8 and TRBJ1-5; 7 nucleotides line up with TRBD1. CDR1 is SGHVS and CDR2 is FQNEAQ in the germline V gene. This CDR3 is built from 13 residues. With V trimmed by 1 base and J by 13 bases, 7 bases remained unmatched.

This clonotype turned up a few times. Here the CDR3 reads CASSDYYNEQFF. DNA of the CDR3: TGTGCCAGCAGCGACTACTACAATGAGCAGTTCTTC. The rearrangement links TRBV6-2 or TRBV6-3 to TRBJ2-1, with TRBD2 as a possible D gene (5 bases). CDR1 and CDR2 (germline): MNHEY, SVGEGT. This CDR3 is built from 12 residues. Between the trimmed V and J ends, which lost 6 bases and 3 bases, there was a span of 6 bases.

This clonotype occurred a few times. The J gene is TRBJ2-5, the V gene TRBV12-3 or TRBV12-4, with a possible D match to TRBD1 (6 bases). Trimming shortened V by 2 bases and J by 7 bases, and 11 bases separated the two germline ends. The CDR3 is made up of 13 amino acids. CDR3 in DNA: TGTGCCAGCAGTTTACAGGGGCGCGGGACCCAGTACTTC. Its translation: CASSLQGRGTQYF.

The chain carries TRBV6-5 and TRBJ1-1; 10 bases line up with TRBD1. After removal of 6 bases from V and 0 bases from J, the junction contained 13 bases not matched to a gene. The CDR3 consists of 18 residues. Germline CDR1 and CDR2: MNHEY and SVGAGI. The CDR3 loop reads CASSTDRGLSNMNTEAFF. CDR3 DNA sequence: TGTGCCAGCAGCACCGACAGGGGGCTGAGTAATATGAACACTGAAGCTTTCTTT.

This clonotype was found many times. The V gene is TRBV2, the J gene TRBJ1-2; D is uncertain. This CDR3 is built from 14 residues. Germline V gene data show CDR1 as SNHLY and CDR2 as FYNNEI. Trimming left V 2 bases short and J 5 bases short, with 12 bases between. CDR3: CASSERKSWYGYTF. CDR3 DNA: TGTGCCAGCAGTGAAAGGAAGTCATGGTATGGCTACACCTTC.